What follows are 4 T cell receptor beta chains derived from one specimen sequenced in a study of T cells expressing NK-cell markers. From its re-call of the 5' RACE reads, TCRdb lists each CDR3 protein once, without DNA. In all, the sample yields approximately 440,000 distinct CDR3 sequences. The source material was blood T cells: a sorted CD56 or NKG2C T cell subset, CD4+ or CD8+ T cells, or bulk PBMC T cells (not recorded which). The receptors originated from a woman in her forties or fifties in good health.

V usage is TRBV3-1 and J usage is TRBJ1-4. Per the germline V gene, CDR1 is LGHDT and CDR2 is YNNKEL (reference sequence). CDR3 length: 12 residues. CDR3 in amino acids: CASSRSLEKLFF.

The gene calls are TRBV4-1 and TRBJ1-2. CDR3 length: 16 amino acids. The germline gives CDR1 MGHRA, CDR2 YSYEKL. The CDR3 loop is CASSQEGHGSPWGYTF.

V and J are TRBV7-9 and TRBJ2-1; TCRdb gives TRBD2 as the D gene, but with no DNA this cannot be confirmed. CDR1 and CDR2 from the germline V gene are SEHNR and FQNEAQ (reference sequence). The CDR3 length is 14 residues. The CDR3: CASSPWTGSNEQFF.

The chain recombines TRBV15 with TRBJ2-2; TCRdb proposes TRBD1, but this gene call is untestable without DNA. The CDR3 runs to 14 residues. CDR1 is LNHNV, CDR2 YYDKDF, per germline (reference sequence). CDR3 in amino acids: CATSRFGGTGELFF. The full variable domain, in which reference TRBV15 and TRBJ2-2 provide the parts outside the CDR3, is DAMVIQNPRYQVTQFGKPVTLSCSQTLNHNVMYWYQQKSSQAPKLLFHYYDKDFNNEADTPDNFQSRRPNTSFCFLDIRSPGLGDTAMYLCATSRFGGTGELFFGEGSRLTVL.